The following is a T cell receptor (beta chain) sequence with its context. Its antigen remains unknown. The record originates from a study of shared clonotypes between healthy human individuals. Across the study: Per donor, CD8 memory used one plate, CD8 naive used two, CD4 memory used three and CD4 naive used three. Whole-study results and caveats: Sorted-subset samples were not fully sequenced, rarefaction indicated.

Naive CD8 cells comprised CD45RO-negative, CCR7-positively selected cells, excluding terminally differentiated effector memory CD45RA+ cells. The repertoire was sequenced with immunoSEQ multiplex PCR; TCRdb's copy has only in-frame clones and lacks some. The sample has some 740,000 clones; almost 95% are singletons. Germline loops: CDR1 MNHEY, CDR2 SMNVEV (reference sequence). Germline trimming cut 6 bases from V and 0 bases from J; bases unmatched to any gene: 8. This CDR3 is 16 amino acids long. Specimen: naive CD8+ T cells sorted from blood. This receptor was identified in a young man in good health. The genes are TRBV27 and TRBJ2-4, with TRBD1 identical over 7 bases. For the CDR3, the DNA is TGTGCCAGCAGAATGGGACAGAGCCTAGCCAAAAACATTCAGTACTTC. Its translation: CASRMGQSLAKNIQYF.